This T cell receptor beta chain was recorded in a study of immune evolution from preneoplasia to lung adenocarcinoma. Study details: HLA loss of heterozygosity: approximately 7.5% AIS, around 16% MIA, about 30% ADC, none AAH.

Between the mid-2010s and the late 2010s, patients underwent resection in Japan or China. Each case's diagnosis was confirmed by two pathologists on H&E. J lost 5 bases, V lost 4 bases, and 7 bases had no gene match. Per germline, CDR1 MDHEN and CDR2 SYDVKM. The CDR3 consists of 16 residues. As regards this clone: The target antigen is unknown.

Overall study findings and caveats: Normal lung had the highest top T cell clone frequencies.

Sequenced by immunoSEQ multiplex PCR; TCRdb stores in-frame clones only, minus some. This sample has tens of thousands of clones; approximately 69% occur once, and the top ten carry 5.7%. The rearrangement joins TRBV28 to TRBJ1-4; TRBD1 matches at 10 bases. This receptor was obtained from a person in their sixties with invasive lung adenocarcinoma. Some clones in this sample may be carry-over from other donors' samples. Sequenced material: FFPE invasive lung adenocarcinoma tissue. CDR3 sequence: CASSSGTGVANEKLFF. CDR3 DNA: TGTGCCAGCAGTTCCGGGACAGGGGTCGCGAATGAAAAACTGTTTTTT.